This TCR gamma chain came from a study of gamma-delta T cells after stem cell transplantation. The CDR3 has 12 residues. The V gene's germline CDR1 is VINAFY and CDR2 YDVSNSKD. With V trimmed by 5 bases and J by 5 bases, 2 bases remained unmatched. Concerning this clone itself: A clone one base away is much larger, so this may be a read error.

TCRdb reanalysed the RT-PCR reads via CATT. In the table there are about 5,000 gamma-chain clones, approximately 20% of which are singletons. The V gene is TRGV5, the J gene TRGJP2. Sequenced input: gamma-delta T cells. This clonotype originated in a human donor. It is not recorded whose cells these are; they may come from a transplant donor. CDR3 DNA: TGTGCCACCTGGGGGAGTGATTGGATCAAGACGTTT. Protein product: CATWGSDWIKTF.